Detailed here is one T cell receptor (beta chain). What it recognizes is unknown. This sample was taken from a study of cytomegalovirus exposure and HLA in healthy donors. Findings and caveats of the study: The investigators catalogued 150 to 200 TCR beta chains as cytomegalovirus-associated.

The study ran its PCR with 60 Vbeta and 13 Jbeta primers. Assay: immunoSEQ multiplex PCR; the TCRdb copy retains only in-frame clones and omits some. The sample shows some 140,000 clones, roughly 77% of them seen only once. This CDR3 has 14 residues. V gave up 5 bases and J gave up 3 bases; unmatched junction bases: 6. Germline CDR1 is SGDLS and CDR2 is YYNGEE. The sequenced material came from PBMCs. The origin of this receptor is a female donor in good health and CMV-seronegative. The chain couples TRBV9 to TRBJ1-2; 8 bases match TRBD1. CDR3 region: CASRDDRGYYGYTF. CDR3 sequence (DNA): TGTGCCAGCAGAGATGACAGGGGTTACTATGGCTACACCTTC.